This record concerns one TCR beta chain sequence. This entry comes from a study of blood T cell repertoires in COVID-19. Study background: Sample material is recorded as cDNA or gDNA derived from T cells, B-cell-depleted T cells, or PBMCs.

TCRdb keeps only in-frame clones here, not all; method: immunoSEQ multiplex PCR. The repertoire holds around 100,000 clones, with approximately 85% as singletons. Germline V gene sequence: CDR1 SGHRS, CDR2 YFSETQ. The CDR3 contains 17 residues. After removal of 4 bases from V and 7 bases from J, the junction contained 9 bases not matched to a gene. Sequenced sample: peripheral blood. This sequence was found in a man aged 65 to 85 with acute or convalescent COVID-19. This chain uses TRBV5-1 with TRBJ1-6, with TRBD1 matching over 12 bases. In DNA, the CDR3 is TGCGCCAGCAGCGCGGGACAGGGGGCGCCGGGGAATTCACCCCTCCACTTT. Its protein product is CASSAGQGAPGNSPLHF.